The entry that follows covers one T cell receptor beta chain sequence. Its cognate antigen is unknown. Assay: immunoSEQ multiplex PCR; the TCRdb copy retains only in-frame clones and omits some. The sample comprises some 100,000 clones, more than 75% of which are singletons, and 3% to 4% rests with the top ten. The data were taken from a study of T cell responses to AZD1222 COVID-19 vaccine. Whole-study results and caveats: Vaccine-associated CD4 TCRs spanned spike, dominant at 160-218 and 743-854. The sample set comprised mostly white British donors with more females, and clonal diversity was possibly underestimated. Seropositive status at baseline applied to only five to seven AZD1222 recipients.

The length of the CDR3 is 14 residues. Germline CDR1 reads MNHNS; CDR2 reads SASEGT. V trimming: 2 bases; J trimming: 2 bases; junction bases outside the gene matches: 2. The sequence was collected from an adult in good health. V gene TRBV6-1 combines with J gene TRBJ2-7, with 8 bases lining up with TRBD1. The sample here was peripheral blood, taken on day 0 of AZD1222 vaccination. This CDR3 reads CASSERQGTYEQYF. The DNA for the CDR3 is TGTGCCAGCAGTGAAAGACAGGGGACCTACGAGCAGTACTTC.